This T cell receptor beta chain was documented in a study of human T cells and chemical hapten exposure. As for the study in general: There were per-sample TCR yield variations, arising mainly from small pooled library volume differences.

This clonotype came up many times. From germline, CDR1 is SGHTA and CDR2 FQGTGA. V lost 2 bases, J lost 0 bases, and 3 bases stayed unmatched. This CDR3 spans 17 amino acids. Time point indicated: pre-sensitization, week 0. Treatment: therapeutic diphenylcyclopropenone sensitization with weekly scalp DPC. Under the authors' procedure: Per sample, the median was approximately 100,000 TCRs, with values from roughly 23,000 to 640,000. In TCRdb, the RACE reads were re-called with MiXCR into one record per CDR3 protein. TCRdb, rather than the study authors, made the V and J calls. The sample consists of 250,000 or so distinct CDR3 sequences, almost 8% of them appearing once.

The V gene is TRBV7-3, the J gene TRBJ2-2; 10 bases match TRBD2. The sample in question was whole blood, obtained in connection with sensitization to the hapten diphenylcyclopropenone (DPC). The TCR comes from a man aged 18 to 35 with alopecia areata. Some clones in this sample may be carry-over from other donors' samples. The CDR3 region is CASSLVAGGTNTGELFF. CDR3 nucleotides: TGTGCCAGCAGCTTAGTAGCGGGGGGTACGAACACCGGGGAGCTGTTTTTT.